This TCR beta chain was documented in a study of control samples from healthy donors and cancer patients. Sequencing used immunoSEQ multiplex PCR; TCRdb keeps in-frame clones, though not all of them. The sample consists of about 110,000 clones, 75% to 90% of them appearing once. This CDR3 has 15 residues. Germline CDR1 reads SGHVS; CDR2 reads FQNEAQ. V was pared by 3 bases and J by 6 bases, with 16 bases between. This clonotype originated in a woman in her forties or fifties in good health. This chain uses TRBV7-8 with TRBJ2-3; TRBD1 is a possible D gene (6 bases). Sequences were obtained from blood. The CDR3 loop is CASSLDPTGWDTQYF. CDR3 sequence (DNA): TGTGCCAGCAGCTTGGATCCTACAGGGTGGGATACGCAGTATTTT.